The present TCR beta chain was sequenced within a study of cytomegalovirus exposure and HLA in healthy donors (dated by TCRdb to about 2017). Some background on the complete study: An earlier analysis of approximately 640 of the donors reported about 290 Gb of sequence data and 117 million unique TCR beta sequences from about 179 million T cells. An early release that covered several hundred HLA-typed donors contained about 300 gigabases of sequencing data and about 84 million unique TCR sequences. Among the roughly 400 genotyped donors, around 79% belonged to the genetic ancestry cluster associated with self-reported Caucasian donors. The study was designed to test whether signatures of past pathogen exposure could be identified by cataloging public T cell receptors. The study profiled the T cell repertoires of hundreds of subjects by immunosequencing and related them to cytomegalovirus serostatus. Besides the first cohort of around 670 subjects, a separate validation cohort made up of about 120 different subjects was used. The study combined high-throughput TCR immunosequencing, statistical association of individual TCRs with disease status, and machine learning to predict cytomegalovirus infection status. A later analysis re-analyzed previously published TCR beta repertoires from hundreds of donors and added high-resolution HLA genotyping to study TCR occurrence patterns. The later analysis used no new phenotypic data to find candidate immune exposures, relying instead on TCR beta sequences and their occurrence across donors. An earlier analysis of about 600 of the donors used high-throughput TCR beta sequencing to judge whether each TCR beta V gene segment behaved as functional or pseudogenic. Donor age, sex, ethnicity and CMV serostatus were collected together with the repertoire data. A later genetic analysis took genome-wide SNP genotypes for about three fifths of the 666 donors and used that subset as a discovery cohort. Every discovery cohort repertoire had been produced on one sequencing platform. Both class I and class II loci were covered by HLA typing, at four-digit resolution. The number of typed donors differed by locus: 629-630 for A, B, C, DRB1 and DQB1; approximately 520 for DQA1; fewer than 610 for DPA1; and around 470 for DPB1. Because of strong linkage in the cohort, a handful of DR-DQ haplotypes were treated as single units for association and clustering. On average, around 200,000 unique TCR beta nucleotide sequences were sequenced per donor among about 400 genotyped donors of the cohort, with about 17% of those sequences being non-productive. What the work shows at the level of the full study, not this receptor alone: According to the authors, the approach could potentially be generalized to other disease states and immunological phenotypes. Across donors, most TCR sequences were observed very rarely, whereas some public TCRs were present in many individuals. In vitro tests confirmed that a few of the cytomegalovirus-associated TCR beta chains recognize cytomegalovirus antigens. The only immune exposure information available for the cohort was CMV serostatus. A later analysis reported that several top co-occurrence clusters appeared linked to parvovirus B19, influenza, CMV and Epstein-Barr virus. According to a later analysis, most CMV-associated TCR beta chains appeared to be HLA-restricted, and the HLA associations seemed to be driven largely by CMV exposure. Only TCR beta chains were sequenced in this cohort, and the absence of alpha or paired-chain data limited detectable features. According to a later analysis, TCR association rates differed among HLA loci, with DRB1 alleles showing the most associated TCRs and HLA-C alleles showing the fewest. In a later genetic analysis, fewer N-insertions in productive TCRs were reported among donors in an Asian-associated ancestry cluster than the roughly 700-donor mean. In the study, 150 to 200 TCR beta chains were listed as associated with cytomegalovirus. An earlier analysis of approximately 570 of the donors showed that most TCR beta V segments appeared in productive rearrangements either about 87% or about 30% of the time, which broadly matched IMGT annotations. Linkage disequilibrium might explain the correlated functional status among segregating V segments, but an unknown experimental factor could not be ruled out. A further reported finding was that TCR beta sequences accurately predicted the HLA-A and HLA-B alleles for most subjects in the first cohort. A cluster of highly shared sequence variants was judged likely to be a technical artifact of the sequencing pipeline. HLA typing was unavailable for some donors at each locus, so association tests used only the typed subset. In a later analysis, HLA-associated TCR beta chains were found to be more clonally expanded and to have lower generation probabilities than equally common non-associated chains. When HLA alleles, especially DR and DQ, strongly co-occurred, TCR associations were difficult to assign to individual alleles. Some IMGT-functional V segments, including TRBV6-2 and TRBV6-3, could not be told apart with the 87-base-pair reads, so those segments were excluded. The classifier was reported to diagnose cytomegalovirus status with high specificity and sensitivity in both the original cohort and the validation cohort. Because counts were too low, about 18 rarely observed V segments, including chromosome 9 orphons, were excluded from the earlier analysis of 500 to 700 of the donors. In a later genetic analysis, a missense DCLRE1C variant was associated with V-gene and J-gene trimming of TCR beta chains, and the association was replicated in an independent cohort. A later analysis associated approximately 17,000 TCR beta sequences with specific HLA alleles at a false discovery rate of 0.05. Presence/absence analyses assumed roughly uniform sequencing depth across donors, an assumption that may not hold.

With respect to this clone: What antigen it recognizes has not been identified. Base qualities are not recorded, but no much larger clone differs from it by a single base.

Preparation of the library involved the immunoSEQ multiplex PCR assay. For the multiplex PCR, a mixture combining 60 forward primers for TCR Vbeta segments and 13 reverse primers for TCR Jbeta segments was used. The CDR3 region of rearranged TCR beta genes was amplified from genomic DNA with a multiplex PCR assay. On the Illumina HiSeq System, the amplified TCR beta libraries were sequenced as 87-base-pair reads. The published analysis was carried out like this. A later analysis tallied around 87 million unique TCR beta chains across the roughly 610 repertoires, and approximately 11 million of those chains were shared by two or more donors. To remove PCR and sequencing errors, raw reads were error-corrected and collapsed into unique sequences using a nearest-neighbor algorithm that merged closely related sequences. CDR3 sequences were aligned to IMGT reference sequences to assign V, D and J gene segments. For a sequence to be retained, at least a six-nucleotide match to both a V gene segment and a J gene segment was required. Rearrangements were classified as productive when the CDR3 lacked stop codons and remained in frame with V and J, and all other rearrangements were classified as non-productive. Following IMGT convention, CDR3 was defined as the stretch from the second conserved V-encoded cysteine to the conserved J-encoded phenylalanine. The earlier analysis of about 610 of the donors excluded any sequence lacking an unambiguous match to a single V gene segment. An earlier analysis of several hundred of the donors classified V segments as functional when productive rearrangements were above 56.7% and as segregating when the standard deviation between donors was above 5%. A statistical classification framework was developed to diagnose cytomegalovirus status using the catalog of TCR beta chain sequences. In a later analysis, V and J genes were assigned by comparing TCR nucleotide sequences against IMGT/GENE-DB human TR gene sequences. A later analysis assigned CDR3 sequences and most-parsimonious VDJ recombination scenarios with the TCRdist pipeline. In a later analysis, each TCR beta chain was defined by its CDR3 amino acid sequence together with its V-gene family, and reads without a unique V-gene family were excluded. In a later analysis, nearly 600 highly shared, low-generation-probability nucleotide sequences were removed to address suspected cross-contamination and a sequencing artifact. For each public chain, a later analysis derived a clonal expansion index from normalized ranks of inferred template counts within each repertoire. Generation probabilities in a later analysis came from a VDJ recombination model fitted to out-of-frame rearrangements, and those results were checked against IGoR. In a later analysis, hypergeometric tests were used to score TCR-TCR, TCR-HLA and TCR-CMV co-occurrence, with a repertoire-size bias correction applied to TCR pairs. A later analysis estimated false discovery rates by permuting HLA or CMV assignments 20 times. In a later analysis, co-occurring TCRs were grouped using DBSCAN, with TCRdist sequence similarity added in when clustering inside HLA-allele-positive subsets. Repertoires with fewer than 30,000 or more than 120,000 public chains were left out of co-occurrence clustering, as were five repertoires with anomalous nucleotide sharing. This immuneACCESS table, as held by TCRdb, lists in-frame sequences with V and J called but not all clones. Of the missing ones, under half trace to an unresolved V gene in checked studies; the others have no known cause. The V and J calls and clone size were taken over from that table, and D and trimming were inferred from the DNA. In all, the sample holds some 180,000 clones, and roughly four fifths of those were seen once. About 1.6% of the sample is in the top ten clones.

The cohort consisted of approximately 670 healthy bone marrow donors. At the time of sampling, every cohort member was nominally healthy, though immune exposures that went unrecorded were likely present. The donor was CMV seronegative and belonged to the group of around 350 seronegative cohort members. Every donor gave a peripheral blood sample, and the peripheral blood mononuclear cells from that sample were used for TCR beta sequencing. Genomic DNA was extracted from the blood cell samples with the Qiagen DNeasy Blood Extraction Kit. Per the germline V gene (reference sequence), SGHNT is the CDR1 and YYREEE is the CDR2. V and J are trimmed by 5 bases and 5 bases, and the gene matches miss 8 bases of the junction. The CDR3 contains 15 residues, cysteine and phenylalanine counted. The sequence is cut down to CDR3 DNA, 45 bases in frame from base 1.

This clonotype originated in a man younger than 35 in good health and CMV-seronegative. The sample was PBMCs. The rearranged segments are TRBV5-4 and TRBJ2-3, and TRBD2 aligns with 10 junction nucleotides. The DNA is TGTGCCAGCAGAAAAGCGGGGGGGCTGGGAGATACGCAGTATTTT. Translated, it reads CASRKAGGLGDTQYF. Beyond the CDR3, the reference TRBV5-4 and TRBJ2-3 genes provide the residues; the full variable domain reads: ETGVTQSPTHLIKTRGQQVTLRCSSQSGHNTVSWYQQALGQGPQFIFQYYREEENGRGNFPPRFSGLQFPNYSSELNVNALELDDSALYLCASRKAGGLGDTQYFGPGTRLTVL.